The 3 T cell receptor beta chains presented below share a single source sample, sequenced in a study of T-cell memory formation after mild COVID-19. TCRdb analysed the 5' RACE reads with MiXCR anew, one entry per CDR3 protein. The sample includes approximately 340,000 distinct CDR3 sequences, 13% of them seen just once. Sequencing used PBMCs or a T cell subset sorted from them (not recorded which). Receptors were obtained from a man aged 18 to 30 who had mild COVID-19 (a few samples of this study predate the infection). Cell type and time point are not known.

This clonotype was detected a few times. The chain employs TRBV7-2 and TRBJ2-3; D is possibly TRBD1 or TRBD2 (5 bases each). Trimming removed 5 bases at V and 12 bases at J, with 15 bases between. The CDR3 covers 12 residues. CDR1 and CDR2 (germline): SGHTA, FQGNSA. The CDR3 loop is CASSLNRGPQYF. CDR3 nucleotides: TGTGCCAGCAGCCTTAACCGGGGCCCACAGTATTTT.

The chain combines TRBV10-3 with TRBJ1-1; D gene ambiguous. The CDR3 extends over 12 amino acids. Between the trimmed V and J ends, which lost 2 bases and 1 base, there was a span of 2 bases. The germline CDR1 and CDR2 sequences are ENHRY and SYGVKD. CDR3 in amino acids: CAISEGNTEAFF. Written as DNA, the CDR3 is TGTGCCATCAGTGAGGGGAACACTGAAGCTTTCTTT.

The chain recombines TRBV4-3 with TRBJ1-5; D might be TRBD1 (5 bases). The CDR3 covers 14 residues. Trimming shortened V by 5 bases and J by 2 bases, and 10 bases separated the two germline ends. Germline values: CDR1 LGHNA, CDR2 YSLEER. CDR3 nucleotide sequence: TGCGCCAGCAGCAAGCAGGGCGGCAATCAGCCCCAGCATTTT. It specifies CASSKQGGNQPQHF.